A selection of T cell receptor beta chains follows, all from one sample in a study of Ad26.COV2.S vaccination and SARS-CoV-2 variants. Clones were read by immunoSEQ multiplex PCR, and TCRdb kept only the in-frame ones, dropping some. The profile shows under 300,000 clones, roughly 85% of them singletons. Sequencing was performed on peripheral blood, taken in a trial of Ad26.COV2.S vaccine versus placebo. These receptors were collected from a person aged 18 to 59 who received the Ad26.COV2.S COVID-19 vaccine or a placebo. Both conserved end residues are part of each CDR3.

CDR3 protein: CASSDSSGSSGLGVNEQFF; J gene: TRBJ2-1; CDR3 length: 19; V gene: TRBV6-4
CDR3 protein: CASSEGIGTMNTEAFF; J gene: TRBJ1-1; CDR3 length: 16; V gene: TRBV9
CDR3 protein: CASSFGRGYTDTQYF; J gene: TRBJ2-3; CDR3 length: 15; V gene: TRBV27
CDR3 protein: CASSAGTALAKNIQYF; J gene: TRBJ2-4; CDR3 length: 16; V gene: TRBV19
CDR3 protein: CATITSGGSTDTQYF; J gene: TRBJ2-3; CDR3 length: 15; V gene: TRBV24-1
CDR3 protein: CASSPEASNQPQHF; J gene: TRBJ1-5; CDR3 length: 14; V gene: TRBV5-5
CDR3 protein: CASSQAIQETQYF; J gene: TRBJ2-5; CDR3 length: 13; V gene: TRBV4-1
CDR3 protein: CASSLIAGGADTQYF; J gene: TRBJ2-3; CDR3 length: 15; V gene: TRBV7-3
CDR3 protein: CASSMERAGANVLTF; J gene: TRBJ2-6; CDR3 length: 15; V gene: TRBV19
CDR3 protein: CASSPSGEGETQYF; J gene: TRBJ2-5; CDR3 length: 14; V gene: TRBV6-5
CDR3 protein: CSVFSGRAYNEQFF; J gene: TRBJ2-1; CDR3 length: 14; V gene: TRBV29-1
CDR3 protein: CASSYSKANTDTQYF; J gene: TRBJ2-3; CDR3 length: 15; V gene: TRBV6-5
CDR3 protein: CATNGGLNTGELFF; J gene: TRBJ2-2; CDR3 length: 14; V gene: TRBV28
CDR3 protein: CASSAGDLGFLYF; J gene: TRBJ2-5; CDR3 length: 13; V gene: TRBV9
CDR3 protein: CASSLGHKGLNEQFF; J gene: TRBJ2-1; CDR3 length: 15; V gene: TRBV7-2
CDR3 protein: CASSRGTGGIEAFF; J gene: TRBJ1-1; CDR3 length: 14; V gene: TRBV18
CDR3 protein: CASSSGGGVQNIQYF; J gene: TRBJ2-4; CDR3 length: 15; V gene: TRBV9
CDR3 protein: CASSLGQGRLYEQYF; J gene: TRBJ2-7; CDR3 length: 15; V gene: TRBV5-1
CDR3 protein: CASSLELAGVGEQFF; J gene: TRBJ2-1; CDR3 length: 15; V gene: TRBV7-2
CDR3 protein: CASGEGDGYTF; J gene: TRBJ1-2; CDR3 length: 11; V gene: TRBV6-5
CDR3 protein: CAILRGDGSPLHF; J gene: TRBJ1-6; CDR3 length: 13; V gene: TRBV6-5
CDR3 protein: CATSTGHSTDTQYF; J gene: TRBJ2-3; CDR3 length: 14; V gene: TRBV27
CDR3 protein: CAFHDRVWAGELFF; J gene: TRBJ2-2; CDR3 length: 14; V gene: TRBV7-9
CDR3 protein: CATKGSSGLAGENEQFF; J gene: TRBJ2-1; CDR3 length: 17; V gene: TRBV10-3
CDR3 protein: CASSLEGDNTEAFF; J gene: TRBJ1-1; CDR3 length: 14; V gene: TRBV11-3
CDR3 protein: CASSSGTNIQYF; J gene: TRBJ2-4; CDR3 length: 12; V gene: TRBV7-2
CDR3 protein: CASSLARDTDTQYF; J gene: TRBJ2-3; CDR3 length: 14; V gene: TRBV5-1
CDR3 protein: CASSRRVAFF; J gene: TRBJ1-1; CDR3 length: 10; V gene: TRBV7-9
CDR3 protein: CASRFRDLNSPLHF; J gene: TRBJ1-6; CDR3 length: 14; V gene: TRBV7-8
CDR3 protein: CATSDLSGTGKDTQYF; J gene: TRBJ2-3; CDR3 length: 16; V gene: TRBV24-1
CDR3 protein: CASSFGAGFDTQYF; J gene: TRBJ2-3; CDR3 length: 14; V gene: TRBV6-5
CDR3 protein: CASSVDRGVGYTF; J gene: TRBJ1-2; CDR3 length: 13; V gene: TRBV9
CDR3 protein: CASSQLPGTEAFF; J gene: TRBJ1-1; CDR3 length: 13; V gene: TRBV4-1
CDR3 protein: CATTAGALAGELFF; J gene: TRBJ2-2; CDR3 length: 14; V gene: TRBV30
CDR3 protein: CASSSERGVGYGYTF; J gene: TRBJ1-2; CDR3 length: 15; V gene: TRBV7-7
CDR3 protein: CASSLSARGEQYF; J gene: TRBJ2-7; CDR3 length: 13; V gene: TRBV27
CDR3 protein: CSASTGNYGYTF; J gene: TRBJ1-2; CDR3 length: 12; V gene: TRBV20-1
CDR3 protein: CASSYGGFEAFF; J gene: TRBJ1-1; CDR3 length: 12; V gene: TRBV6-5
CDR3 protein: CASSLVTHGYTF; J gene: TRBJ1-2; CDR3 length: 12; V gene: TRBV7-9
CDR3 protein: CASSVIADTQYF; J gene: TRBJ2-3; CDR3 length: 12; V gene: TRBV2
CDR3 protein: CASNRDRVHQPQHF; J gene: TRBJ1-5; CDR3 length: 14; V gene: TRBV6-5
CDR3 protein: CASSPSASYNEQFF; J gene: TRBJ2-1; CDR3 length: 14; V gene: TRBV7-2
CDR3 protein: CASSLGSGNTIYF; J gene: TRBJ1-3; CDR3 length: 13; V gene: TRBV27
CDR3 protein: CASSETGTPEDEQYF; J gene: TRBJ2-7; CDR3 length: 15; V gene: TRBV5-1
CDR3 protein: CASSLEGAYSPLHF; J gene: TRBJ1-6; CDR3 length: 14; V gene: TRBV5-1
CDR3 protein: CASSLLGDTQYF; J gene: TRBJ2-3; CDR3 length: 12; V gene: TRBV27